Listed here are 32 T cell receptor beta chains from one sample, sequenced in a study of OX40 agonist ivuxolimab in advanced cancers. Some clones are missing from TCRdb's copy, which holds only in-frame ones; the method was immunoSEQ multiplex PCR. Seen here are tens of thousands of clones, 86% observed once, and the top ten hold under 0.75%. The starting material was CD4+ or CD8+ T cells sorted from blood, obtained in a trial of the OX40 agonist ivuxolimab. These TCRs come from an adult with an advanced solid tumor such as melanoma, head and neck, liver or kidney cancer.

V usage is TRBV27 and J usage is TRBJ2-7, with 10 bases lining up with TRBD2. The germline CDR1 and CDR2 sequences are MNHEY and SMNVEV (reference sequence). The CDR3 totals 16 residues. Trimming removed 5 bases from V and 1 base from J; junction bases left unmatched: 8. CDR3 coding DNA: TGTGCCAGCAGTCCCCGACTAGCGGGCCTTTCCTACGAGCAGTACTTC. It encodes CASSPRLAGLSYEQYF.

The chain joins TRBV7-8 to TRBJ1-4, with D maybe TRBD1 (5 bases). The CDR3 runs 14 residues. Germline V gene sequence: CDR1 SGHVS, CDR2 FQNEAQ. V lost 0 bases to trimming and J lost 7 bases, with 9 bases between them. CDR3 sequence (DNA): TGTGCCAGCAGCTTAGCGGGGCGCGTTGAAAAACTGTTTTTT. This gives the protein CASSLAGRVEKLFF.

The chain recombines TRBV7-6 with TRBJ2-3; 8 bases map to TRBD2. Germline CDR1 is SGHVS and CDR2 is FNYEAQ. This CDR3 has 15 residues. The ends lost 5 bases at V and 4 bases at J; junction bases unmatched: 8. The CDR3 spells CASSPSGSEADTQYF. In nucleotides, the CDR3 is TGTGCCAGCAGCCCGAGCGGGAGTGAGGCAGATACGCAGTATTTT.

The chain joins TRBV28 to TRBJ1-5; D is uncertain. Germline V lookup: CDR1 MDHEN, CDR2 SYDVKM. CDR3 length: 15 amino acids. V lost 3 bases and J lost 0, with 9 bases in between. CDR3 residues: CASSFQENSNQPQHF. DNA for the CDR3: TGTGCCAGCAGTTTTCAGGAGAATAGCAATCAGCCCCAGCATTTT. The full variable domain, rest sourced from reference TRBV28 and TRBJ1-5, is DVKVTQSSRYLVKRTGEKVFLECVQDMDHENMFWYRQDPGLGLRLIYFSYDVKMKEKGDIPEGYSVSREKKERFSLILESASTNQTSMYLCASSFQENSNQPQHFGDGTRLSIL.

The chain uses TRBV4-3 and TRBJ2-5, with 9 bases lining up with TRBD2. The V segment lost 0 bases and the J segment 4 bases; nucleotides outside the gene matches: 6. CDR3 length: 16 amino acids. Germline-derived CDR1 and CDR2 are LGHNA and YSLEER. The CDR3 loop reads CASSQEWRGGPETQYF. The CDR3 DNA reads as TGCGCCAGCAGCCAAGAATGGCGGGGGGGCCCAGAGACCCAGTACTTC.

This clone was recorded only once. The rearrangement links TRBV7-6 to TRBJ2-5, with 10 bases fitting TRBD2. V gave up 5 bases and J gave up 4 bases; unmatched junction bases: 10. The CDR3 totals 16 residues. Germline V lookup: CDR1 SGHVS, CDR2 FNYEAQ. The CDR3 here is CASSLQPSSGGETQYF. DNA for the CDR3: TGTGCCAGCAGCCTCCAGCCCTCTAGCGGGGGAGAGACCCAGTACTTC. The full variable domain, its missing parts supplied by reference TRBV7-6 and TRBJ2-5, is GAGVSQSPRYKVTKRGQDVALRCDPISGHVSLYWYRQALGQGPEFLTYFNYEAQQDKSGLPNDRFSAERPEGSISTLTIQRTEQRDSAMYRCASSLQPSSGGETQYFGPGTRLLVL.

This clone came up a few times. V usage is TRBV11-1 and J usage is TRBJ2-3; 8 nucleotides agree with TRBD2. Trimming cost V 8 bases and J 2 bases; bases outside gene matches: 3. This CDR3 spans 13 amino acids. In germline, CDR1 is SGHAT, CDR2 FQDESV (reference sequence). The CDR3, as DNA: TGTGCCAGCTCGGGGGGGCCCACAGATACGCAGTATTTT. Translating gives CASSGGPTDTQYF.

The chain uses TRBV4-1 and TRBJ1-4, with D uncertain. This CDR3 region has 15 residues. V shed 4 bases and J shed 6 bases, with 15 bases lying between them. Germline assignment: CDR1 MGHRA and CDR2 YSYEKL. CDR3 residues: CASSPLPGSDEKLFF. The CDR3 DNA is TGCGCCAGCAGCCCCCTGCCGGGGTCGGATGAAAAACTGTTTTTT.

The V gene is TRBV30, the J gene TRBJ1-2, with TRBD1 as a possible D gene (5 bases). Trimming removed 2 bases at V and 13 bases at J, with 14 bases between. The CDR3 contains 11 residues. Germline loops: CDR1 GTSNPN, CDR2 SVGIG (reference sequence). In DNA, the CDR3 is TGTGCCTGGAGTCCCCTAGAGGGGCCCACCTTC. It translates to CAWSPLEGPTF.

The gene calls are TRBV6-5 and TRBJ2-7, with TRBD1 matching 9 bases. Germline CDR1 is MNHEY and CDR2 is SVGAGI. This CDR3 is built from 15 residues. The trim removed 2 bases at V and 2 bases at J, leaving 4 bases unmatched. In DNA form, the CDR3 reads TGTGCCAGCAGTTACCCCGGACAGGGGACCTACGAGCAGTACTTC. Translating gives CASSYPGQGTYEQYF.

The rearrangement links TRBV6-5 to TRBJ1-1, with 12 bases aligning to TRBD1. V dropped 2 bases and J dropped 6; count of bases not matched to a gene: 7. Germline assignment: CDR1 MNHEY and CDR2 SVGAGI. The CDR3 sequence is 16 residues long. CDR3 nucleotides: TGTGCCAGCAGTTACGGGACAGGGGGCCTGAGGCCTGAAGCTTTCTTT. It codes for CASSYGTGGLRPEAFF.

The gene calls are TRBV12-2 and TRBJ2-1; the DNA was not compared with TRBD2, the D call given in the table. TRBV12-2 is a documented pseudogene. This CDR3 has 14 residues. The chain's CDR3 is CASRLEPSGGKQFF. The CDR3, as DNA: TGTGCAAGTCGCCTCGAACCTAGCGGGGGTAAGCAGTTCTTC.

The chain has TRBV5-1 and TRBJ2-7, with TRBD2 matching over 10 bases. Losses at the gene ends were 5 bases for V and 3 bases for J; bases not matched to a gene: 2. This CDR3 is built from 13 residues. CDR1 and CDR2 (germline): SGHRS, YFSETQ. CDR3 sequence reads: CASRPSGGYEQYF. CDR3 bases: TGCGCCAGCAGACCTAGCGGGGGCTACGAGCAGTACTTC.

The rearrangement uses TRBV14 and TRBJ1-2; TRBD1 agrees at 8 bases. The CDR3 runs to 14 residues. CDR1 SGHDN and CDR2 FVKESK come from the germline V gene. V lost 4 bases to trimming and J lost 6 bases; unmatched junction nucleotides: 7. CDR3 DNA sequence: TGTGCCAGCAGCCGACAAGACAGGGGTCATGGCTACACCTTC. Translation gives CASSRQDRGHGYTF.

In its sample, this clone was seen a few times. The rearrangement links TRBV6-1 to TRBJ1-2; no firm D call. The CDR3 covers 14 residues. The V and J ends lost 4 bases and 7 bases respectively, with 16 bases between them. CDR1 is MNHNS, CDR2 SASEGT, per germline. The CDR3 reads CASSGSPRDSGYTF. CDR3 bases: TGTGCCAGCAGTGGGAGCCCTCGGGATTCTGGCTACACCTTC.

The chain is built from TRBV7-9 and TRBJ2-3; 12 bases are shared with TRBD2. Germline V lookup: CDR1 SEHNR, CDR2 FQNEAQ (reference sequence). The ends lost 3 bases at V and 4 bases at J; junction bases unmatched: 8. This CDR3 has 17 residues. The CDR3 DNA follows: TGTGCCAGCAGCTTTGGACTAGCGGGAATAGAGTCAGATACGCAGTATTTT. It translates to CASSFGLAGIESDTQYF.

V and J are TRBV6-5 and TRBJ2-3; TRBD2 might be the D (6 bases). V lost 10 bases, J lost 4 bases, and 18 bases lay in between. Germline V CDR1 and CDR2: MNHEY, SVGAGI. The CDR3 covers 14 residues. As DNA, the CDR3 is TGTGCCACCCACCGGAGCGAGCGGGCAGATACGCAGTATTTT. This encodes CATHRSERADTQYF.

The rearrangement links TRBV6-5 to TRBJ2-5, with a weak D call TRBD2 (6 bases). Trimming shortened V by 8 bases and J by 0 bases, and 13 bases separated the two germline ends. The CDR3 has 14 amino acids. The V gene's germline CDR1 is MNHEY and CDR2 SVGAGI. CDR3 sequence: CASAFPSDQETQYF. The DNA for the CDR3 is TGTGCCAGCGCCTTTCCTAGCGACCAAGAGACCCAGTACTTC.

The table lists this clone with a few counts. This chain joins TRBV10-3 and TRBJ2-1; TRBD2 agrees at 8 bases. Germline V lookup: CDR1 ENHRY, CDR2 SYGVKD. The CDR3 has 13 residues. The J segment lost 9 bases and the V segment lost 8 bases, leaving 9 bases of the junction unmatched. The DNA for the CDR3 is TGTGCCATCGGGACTAGGTCGGGGAGTGAGCAGTTCTTC. Amino acid sequence: CAIGTRSGSEQFF.

This chain connects TRBV29-1 to TRBJ2-5, with 8 bases aligning to TRBD1. The J segment lost 7 bases and the V segment lost 7 bases, leaving 8 bases of the junction unmatched. The CDR3 has 12 residues. Germline CDR1 SQVTM, CDR2 ANQGSEA. DNA for the CDR3: TGCAGCGGGAGAGGACAGGGAGGGACCCAGTACTTC. This encodes CSGRGQGGTQYF.

This sequence joins TRBV27 and TRBJ2-7, with D unclear. From germline, CDR1 is MNHEY and CDR2 SMNVEV (reference sequence). V dropped 3 bases and J dropped 2 bases, with 8 bases sitting between them. The CDR3 runs to 13 residues. The CDR3 nucleotides are TGTGCCAGCAGTTTTTCAGGAACCTACGAGCAGTACTTC. It specifies CASSFSGTYEQYF.

On this clone: Other DNA sequences in this sample translate to the same CDR3. The chain combines TRBV5-1 with TRBJ1-2, with TRBD1 matching 9 bases. Germline values: CDR1 SGHRS, CDR2 YFSETQ. This CDR3 has 13 residues. V dropped 0 bases and J dropped 8; count of bases not matched to a gene: 2. CDR3 residues: CASSLGQGGGYTF. The CDR3 nucleotides read TGCGCCAGCAGCTTGGGACAGGGGGGAGGCTACACCTTC.

The chain couples TRBV30 to TRBJ2-5; 7 nucleotides align to TRBD1. Germline V gene lookup returns CDR1 GTSNPN and CDR2 SVGIG (reference sequence). The V gene end was trimmed by 2 bases and the J gene end by 5 bases; junction bases not matched to a gene: 5. This CDR3 has 13 residues. The CDR3 sequence: CAWSKGQAETQYF. The CDR3 DNA is TGTGCCTGGAGTAAAGGACAGGCGGAGACCCAGTACTTC.

The rearrangement uses TRBV30 and TRBJ1-1; D remains unclear. Germline CDR1 reads GTSNPN; CDR2 reads SVGIG (reference sequence). CDR3 length: 11 residues. V lost 1 base and J 7 bases, leaving 7 bases between the germline ends. CDR3 in amino acids: CAWSGWVEAFF. The CDR3 DNA follows: TGTGCCTGGAGTGGATGGGTTGAAGCTTTCTTT. The entire variable domain, with the rest obtained from reference TRBV30 and TRBJ1-1, is as follows: SQTIHQWPATLVQPVGSPLSLECTVEGTSNPNLYWYRQAAGRGLQLLFYSVGIGQISSEVPQNLSASRPQDRQFILSSKKLLLSDSGFYLCAWSGWVEAFFGQGTRLTVV.

V is TRBV6-5 and J is TRBJ2-7; TRBD1 agrees at 7 bases. V lost 7 bases, J lost 6 bases, and 3 bases stayed unmatched. The CDR3 extends over 11 amino acids. The V gene's germline CDR1 is MNHEY and CDR2 SVGAGI. The CDR3 loop is CASNRGREQYF. For the CDR3, the DNA is TGTGCCAGCAACAGGGGTCGCGAGCAGTACTTC.

The V and J genes are TRBV6-6 and TRBJ1-1; D remains unclear. This CDR3 region has 15 residues. In germline, CDR1 is MNHNY, CDR2 SVGAGI (reference sequence). V was trimmed by 8 bases and J by 0 bases, leaving 16 bases between them. CDR3 bases: TGTGCCAGCCGCATGGAGGGCCTCATGAACACTGAAGCTTTCTTT. Protein sequence: CASRMEGLMNTEAFF.

The J gene is TRBJ2-1, the V gene TRBV6-5; D not resolved. The germline V and J ends were trimmed by 0 bases and 5 bases, with 5 bases remaining between them. This CDR3 contains 13 residues. Germline assignment: CDR1 MNHEY and CDR2 SVGAGI. CDR3 sequence (DNA): TGTGCCAGCAGTTACTCTGGGAACAATGAGCAGTTCTTC. Amino acid sequence: CASSYSGNNEQFF.

The CDR3 sequence is CASSLRTEAFF. In DNA form, the CDR3 reads TGTGCCAGCAGCTTGCGTACTGAAGCTTTCTTT. The rearrangement links TRBV7-9 to TRBJ1-1; D remains ambiguous. Trimming took off 3 bases at V and 5 bases at J, with 4 bases between the two ends. CDR1 is SEHNR and CDR2 is FQNEAQ in the germline V gene (reference sequence). The CDR3 runs 11 residues.

This CDR3 reads CASSLRQNYGYTF. The CDR3 bases are TGTGCCAGCAGTTTACGGCAGAACTATGGCTACACCTTC. The V gene is TRBV28, the J gene TRBJ1-2; D remains unclear. V dropped 2 bases and J dropped 2 bases, with 6 bases sitting between them. Germline lookup yields CDR1 MDHEN and CDR2 SYDVKM. The CDR3 is made up of 13 amino acids.

The V call is TRBV28, the J call TRBJ1-5; possible D gene TRBD1, 6 bases. V shed 2 bases and J shed 11 bases, with 28 bases lying between them. Germline lookup yields CDR1 MDHEN and CDR2 SYDVKM. The CDR3 contains 18 residues. This chain's CDR3 is CASSLLVGGALQSRTQHF. The CDR3 nucleotides are TGTGCCAGCAGTTTACTTGTAGGGGGGGCTCTTCAATCAAGGACCCAGCATTTT. The whole variable domain, remainder taken from reference TRBV28 and TRBJ1-5, is DVKVTQSSRYLVKRTGEKVFLECVQDMDHENMFWYRQDPGLGLRLIYFSYDVKMKEKGDIPEGYSVSREKKERFSLILESASTNQTSMYLCASSLLVGGALQSRTQHFGDGTRLSIL.

V and J are TRBV13 and TRBJ2-4; D is perhaps TRBD2 (5 bases). The CDR3 totals 16 residues. Trimming pared 5 bases from V and 2 bases from J, leaving 16 bases between. From germline, CDR1 is PRHDT and CDR2 FYEKMQ (reference sequence). The CDR3 protein is CASSHISGTTKNIQYF. The CDR3 bases are TGTGCCAGCAGCCATATATCGGGAACGACCAAAAACATTCAGTACTTC.

The J gene is TRBJ1-1, the V gene TRBV29-1; perhaps TRBD1 as D (5 bases). Germline CDR1 reads SQVTM; CDR2 reads ANQGSEA. V was cut by 1 base and J by 4 bases, with 13 bases left in between. The CDR3 runs to 14 residues. The CDR3 is CSVEGPGRGTEAFF. DNA of the CDR3: TGCAGCGTTGAAGGCCCGGGGAGGGGCACTGAAGCTTTCTTT.